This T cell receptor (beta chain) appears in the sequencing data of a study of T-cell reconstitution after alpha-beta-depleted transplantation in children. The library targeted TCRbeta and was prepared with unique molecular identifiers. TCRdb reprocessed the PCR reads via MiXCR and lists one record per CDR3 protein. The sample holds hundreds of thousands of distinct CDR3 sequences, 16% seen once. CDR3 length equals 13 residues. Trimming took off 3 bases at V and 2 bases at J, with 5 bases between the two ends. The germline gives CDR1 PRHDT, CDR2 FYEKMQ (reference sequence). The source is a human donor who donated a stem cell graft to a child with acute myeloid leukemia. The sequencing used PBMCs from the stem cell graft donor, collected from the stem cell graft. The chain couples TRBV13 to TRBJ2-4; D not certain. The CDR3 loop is CASSFNTKNIQYF. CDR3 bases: TGTGCCAGCAGCTTTAACACCAAAAACATTCAGTACTTC.